This T cell receptor beta chain was obtained from a study of CD8 T cell repertoires and HIV-1 epitope variants. Study information: 1M T cells were kept uncultured as a baseline.

The CDR3 runs to 15 residues. Sequenced by immunoSEQ multiplex PCR; TCRdb stores in-frame clones only, minus some. The sample lists some 100,000 clones; roughly four fifths were seen once. V usage is TRBV21-1 and J usage is TRBJ1-5; the table calls TRBD1, which could not be checked here. TRBV21-1 is a recognized pseudogene. The sample was uncultured baseline CD8+ T cells from peripheral blood mononuclear cells (PBMCs). The receptor comes from a male donor with HIV. CDR3 region: CASSALAGHSQPQHF. The CDR3 region has the DNA TGTGCCAGCAGCGCTTTGGCAGGGCATTCCCAGCCCCAGCATTTT.